The 5 T cell receptor beta chains below all came from one sample that was sequenced in a study of cytomegalovirus exposure and HLA in healthy donors. The PCR had 60 Vbeta and 13 Jbeta primers. The table came from immunoSEQ multiplex PCR; TCRdb's copy has only in-frame clones and leaves some out. The repertoire has about 210,000 clones, 60% to 80% of them found once; the top ten carry approximately 1.8%. Specimen: PBMCs. The source is a male donor in good health and CMV-seronegative.

This chain links TRBV5-6 with TRBJ2-7; 8 bases map to TRBD2. V lost 4 bases, J lost 3 bases, and 6 bases stayed unmatched. Per germline, CDR1 SGHDT and CDR2 YYEEEE. CDR3 length: 14 amino acids. Here the CDR3 reads CASSPRGDFYEQYF. As DNA, the CDR3 is TGTGCCAGCAGCCCGCGGGGGGATTTCTACGAGCAGTACTTC.

This clone occurred a few times. The genes are TRBV5-1 and TRBJ2-3; no firm D call. In germline, CDR1 is SGHRS, CDR2 YFSETQ. Trimming cost V 3 bases and J 1 base, with 6 bases left between them. This CDR3 has 13 residues. CDR3 DNA sequence: TGCGCCAGCAGCTATCAGGGCACAGATACGCAGTATTTT. This sequence encodes CASSYQGTDTQYF. The whole variable domain, filled in from reference TRBV5-1 and TRBJ2-3, reads KAGVTQTPRYLIKTRGQQVTLSCSPISGHRSVSWYQQTPGQGLQFLFEYFSETQRNKGNFPGRFSGRQFSNSRSEMNVSTLELGDSALYLCASSYQGTDTQYFGPGTRLTVL.

The chain couples TRBV4-2 to TRBJ2-5; D perhaps matches TRBD1 (6 bases). Germline-derived CDR1 and CDR2 are LGHNA and YNFKEQ. The length of the CDR3 is 16 residues. V lost 0 bases and J 4 bases, leaving 15 bases between the germline ends. In DNA form, the CDR3 reads TGTGCCAGCAGCCAAGAGAACAGGGTCGAGGGAGAGACCCAGTACTTC. It is translated as CASSQENRVEGETQYF.

The V call is TRBV7-6, the J call TRBJ1-5; D may be TRBD1 (5 bases). The CDR3 length is 14 residues. The germline gives CDR1 SGHVS, CDR2 FNYEAQ. Trimming stripped 1 base from V and 6 bases from J, with 10 bases between. CDR3 nucleotide sequence: TGTGCCAGCAGCTTAGAGGGGAGGATTCAGCCCCAGCATTTT. Translation: CASSLEGRIQPQHF.

The V call is TRBV7-6, the J call TRBJ1-6; the D is unclear. This CDR3 is 15 amino acids long. The V and J ends lost 1 base and 7 bases respectively, with 11 bases between them. The germline CDR1 and CDR2 sequences are SGHVS and FNYEAQ. CDR3 amino acids: CASSLVAQSNSPLHF. CDR3 DNA: TGTGCCAGCAGCTTAGTGGCACAGTCGAATTCACCCCTCCACTTT.